The 29 T cell receptor beta chains below come from one sample, sequenced in a study of T-cell reconstitution after alpha-beta-depleted transplantation in children. The authors prepared the TCRbeta library with unique molecular identifiers. TCRdb re-called the PCR reads through MiXCR, storing one row per CDR3 protein. The sample has more than 300,000 distinct CDR3 sequences, about 16% seen once. The material sequenced was PBMCs, mostly from graft donor cells, taken 360 days after TCRalphabeta/CD19-depleted stem cell transplant. These receptors all come from a male patient between 2 and 15 years old who had a stem cell transplant for acute lymphoblastic leukemia, so the T cells may come from the graft donor.

This clonotype was seen a handful of times. The chain is built from TRBV10-3 and TRBJ2-7; possible D gene TRBD1, 5 bases. Germline CDR1 reads ENHRY; CDR2 reads SYGVKD. The CDR3 runs 12 residues. Trimming shortened V by 6 bases and J by 6 bases, and 12 bases separated the two germline ends. The CDR3 DNA reads TGTGCCATCAGACCAAGGGGTACCGAGCAGTACTTC. Protein: CAIRPRGTEQYF.

The chain carries TRBV4-2 and TRBJ2-3; D is perhaps TRBD2 (5 bases). CDR1 is LGHNA and CDR2 is YNFKEQ in the germline V gene. Deletions cut 0 bases from V and 2 bases from J, with 12 bases between. This CDR3 has 16 residues. CDR3 sequence: CASSQEGAGNTDTQYF. The DNA of the CDR3 is TGTGCCAGCAGCCAAGAAGGCGCGGGCAACACAGATACGCAGTATTTT.

The sample holds many counts of this clonotype. V gene TRBV6-5 combines with J gene TRBJ2-3; 9 nucleotides align to TRBD2. The CDR3 loop spans 13 amino acids. V lost 2 bases to trimming and J lost 9 bases; unmatched junction nucleotides: 3. Germline loops: CDR1 MNHEY, CDR2 SVGAGI. The CDR3 nucleotides read TGTGCCAGCAGTTACGGGACTAGCTCCACGCAGTATTTT. This gives the protein CASSYGTSSTQYF.

The rearrangement links TRBV7-9 to TRBJ2-1; 8 nucleotides align to TRBD2. The CDR3 totals 16 residues. Germline V gene data show CDR1 as SEHNR and CDR2 as FQNEAQ (reference sequence). Trimming cost V 4 bases and J 3 bases; bases outside gene matches: 8. The CDR3 sequence: CASSSDTSGIYNEQFF. CDR3 in DNA: TGTGCCAGCAGCTCCGACACTAGCGGCATCTACAATGAGCAGTTCTTC.

This sequence joins TRBV10-3 and TRBJ2-5; 8 bases agree with TRBD1. There are 14 residues in the CDR3. J lost 3 bases, V lost 6 bases, and 6 bases had no gene match. Germline loops: CDR1 ENHRY, CDR2 SYGVKD. CDR3 amino acids: CAIRPGQGKETQYF. Written as DNA, the CDR3 is TGTGCCATCAGACCCGGACAGGGCAAAGAGACCCAGTACTTC.

This clonotype turned up a few times. V is TRBV7-8 and J is TRBJ2-7; D call uncertain. Germline V lookup: CDR1 SGHVS, CDR2 FQNEAQ. V was trimmed by 2 bases and J by 10 bases, leaving 18 bases between them. CDR3 length: 14 residues. CDR3 in DNA: TGTGCCAGCAGCTTATTTATCCGAGCTTCCCTCCAGTACTTC. Protein product: CASSLFIRASLQYF.

The chain has TRBV5-1 and TRBJ2-3; no firm D call. V lost 3 bases and J 1 base, leaving 15 bases between the germline ends. Germline CDR1 SGHRS, CDR2 YFSETQ. The CDR3 extends over 16 amino acids. CDR3 loop: CASSSPAGPRTDTQYF. CDR3 nucleotide sequence: TGCGCCAGCAGCTCGCCCGCCGGGCCCCGCACAGATACGCAGTATTTT.

The CDR3 nucleotides are TGCAGTGCCCGCAGGGGATACAGGACCTGGGCCCAAGAGACCCAGTACTTC. Protein sequence: CSARRGYRTWAQETQYF. The gene calls are TRBV20-1 and TRBJ2-5; TRBD1 might be the D (6 bases). Trimming removed 6 bases from V and 1 base from J, with 24 bases in between. The V gene's germline CDR1 is DFQATT and CDR2 SNEGSKA (reference sequence). CDR3 size: 17 residues.

This clonotype was seen many times. V gene TRBV5-1 combines with J gene TRBJ2-7, with TRBD1 as a possible D gene (5 bases). V shed 0 bases and J shed 2 bases, with 12 bases lying between them. Germline values: CDR1 SGHRS, CDR2 YFSETQ. The CDR3 has 15 residues. The CDR3 reads CASSLASGATYEQYF. In nucleotides, the CDR3 is TGCGCCAGCAGCTTGGCCAGTGGGGCTACCTACGAGCAGTACTTC.

The chain has TRBV9 and TRBJ2-5; TRBD2 is a possible D gene (6 bases). This CDR3 has 15 residues. Trimming removed 2 bases at V and 2 bases at J, with 13 bases between. CDR1 is SGDLS, CDR2 YYNGEE, per germline. The CDR3 DNA reads as TGTGCCAGCAGCGTCGGCGGGATCAGACAAGAGACCCAGTACTTC. Protein product: CASSVGGIRQETQYF.

This clonotype was recorded once. The chain joins TRBV6-5 to TRBJ2-2; a possible D gene is TRBD1 (5 bases). V gave up 10 bases and J gave up 7 bases, with 13 bases separating them. This CDR3 has 12 residues. The germline gives CDR1 MNHEY, CDR2 SVGAGI. CDR3 DNA sequence: TGTGCCACCTTCAGGGATGGCGGGGAGCTGTTTTTT. This codes for CATFRDGGELFF.

The V and J genes are TRBV4-1 and TRBJ2-5, with D possibly being TRBD1 or TRBD2 (7 bases each). CDR3 length equals 15 residues. Trimming cost V 1 base and J 5 bases, with 14 bases left between them. The germline V gene encodes CDR1 MGHRA and CDR2 YSYEKL. In nucleotides, the CDR3 is TGCGCCAGCAGCCAAGGGGAGGGGGCTTGGGAGACCCAGTACTTC. Its protein is CASSQGEGAWETQYF.

This CDR3 reads CSVQRGYEQYF. CDR3 DNA sequence: TGCAGCGTTCAACGGGGGTACGAGCAGTACTTC. V usage is TRBV29-1 and J usage is TRBJ2-7; the D gene is possibly TRBD2 (6 bases). Trimming shortened V by 5 bases and J by 4 bases, and 9 bases separated the two germline ends. Germline V gives CDR1 SQVTM, CDR2 ANQGSEA. The CDR3 length is 11 residues.

CDR3: CASSLRPQGGRLAGVGTDTQYF. CDR3 in DNA: TGTGCCAGCAGTTTACGCCCTCAAGGCGGAAGGCTAGCGGGAGTAGGGACAGATACGCAGTATTTT. The chain carries TRBV12-3 or TRBV12-4 and TRBJ2-3; 10 bases map to TRBD2. The CDR3 runs to 22 residues. V lost 2 bases to trimming and J lost 3 bases; unmatched junction nucleotides: 23.

This clonotype was counted a few times. This sequence joins TRBV15 and TRBJ2-5, with D hard to call. The CDR3 runs 12 residues. Germline CDR1 LNHNV, CDR2 YYDKDF (reference sequence). V lost 0 bases and J lost 3, with 2 bases in between. The CDR3 nucleotides are TGTGCCACCAGCAGAGACGAAGAGACCCAGTACTTC. This encodes CATSRDEETQYF.

The sample holds many counts of this clonotype. The chain is built from TRBV5-1 and TRBJ2-5, with D unresolved. The germline V gene encodes CDR1 SGHRS and CDR2 YFSETQ. V lost 4 bases and J lost 5, with 3 bases in between. CDR3 length: 10 residues. CDR3 DNA: TGCGCCAGCAGCGGGGAGACCCAGTACTTC. This translates into CASSGETQYF.

At least ten counts were recorded for this clonotype. The CDR3 loop reads CASSPAGGGQETQYF. CDR3 sequence (DNA): TGTGCCAGCTCACCGGCGGGAGGGGGTCAAGAGACCCAGTACTTC. This chain joins TRBV18 and TRBJ2-5; 9 bases line up with TRBD2. With 3 bases clipped from V and 2 bases from J, the junction kept 4 bases outside the gene matches. CDR1 and CDR2 (germline): KGHSH, LQKENI. The CDR3 is 15 amino acids.

This clonotype was picked up a small number of times. The genes are TRBV12-3 or TRBV12-4 and TRBJ2-4; TRBD1 matches 9 bases. The CDR3 covers 17 residues. Unmatched junction bases numbered 5, after V lost 2 bases and J lost 0 bases. CDR3 loop: CASSLKPTGGAKNIQYF. As DNA, the CDR3 is TGTGCCAGCAGTTTAAAACCGACAGGGGGAGCCAAAAACATTCAGTACTTC.

About this clonotype: This sequence may be a read error, since a much larger clone differs from it by one base. The genes are TRBV28 and TRBJ2-6; the D gene is possibly TRBD2 (5 bases). This CDR3 contains 17 residues. The germline V and J ends were trimmed by 3 bases and 4 bases, with 16 bases remaining between them. Germline V gene lookup returns CDR1 MDHEN and CDR2 SYDVKM. The CDR3 reads CASSLRYGVGGANVLTF. The CDR3 DNA sequence: TGTGCCAGCAGTTTGCGCTACGGGGTTGGAGGGGCCAACGTCCTGACTTTC.

This clonotype was seen more than once but under ten times. The chain employs TRBV9 and TRBJ1-1; D remains ambiguous. The germline V gene has CDR1 SGDLS and CDR2 YYNGEE. The CDR3 has 12 residues. The germline V and J ends were trimmed by 4 bases and 5 bases, with 9 bases remaining between them. In DNA form, the CDR3 reads TGTGCCAGCAGCCCCACGGGAACTGAAGCTTTCTTT. It codes for CASSPTGTEAFF. Full variable domain (rest looked up from reference TRBV9 and TRBJ1-1): DSGVTQTPKHLITATGQRVTLRCSPRSGDLSVYWYQQSLDQGLQFLIQYYNGEERAKGNILERFSAQQFPDLHSELNLSSLELGDSALYFCASSPTGTEAFFGQGTRLTVV.

This clonotype turned up a few times. The V gene is TRBV28, the J gene TRBJ2-1, with 13 bases fitting TRBD2. V was pared by 4 bases and J by 8 bases, with 8 bases of the junction left unmatched. Germline CDR1 MDHEN, CDR2 SYDVKM. There are 16 residues in the CDR3. The CDR3 loop reads CASSSRTSGSNYEQFF. The CDR3 DNA is TGTGCCAGCAGTTCCCGGACTAGCGGGAGTAATTATGAGCAGTTCTTC. The variable domain in full, completed from reference TRBV28 and TRBJ2-1, reads DVKVTQSSRYLVKRTGEKVFLECVQDMDHENMFWYRQDPGLGLRLIYFSYDVKMKEKGDIPEGYSVSREKKERFSLILESASTNQTSMYLCASSSRTSGSNYEQFFGPGTRLTVL.

The chain links TRBV7-9 to TRBJ2-3; D is perhaps TRBD1 (6 bases). Between the trimmed V and J ends, which lost 5 bases and 2 bases, there was a span of 11 bases. This CDR3 is 14 amino acids long. CDR1 and CDR2 from the germline V gene are SEHNR and FQNEAQ (reference sequence). This CDR3 is CASSTTGSTDTQYF. The CDR3 region has the DNA TGTGCCAGCAGCACAACAGGGTCCACAGATACGCAGTATTTT.

This clonotype has only one observation. This chain connects TRBV11-2 to TRBJ2-1, with 7 bases that match TRBD1. The V and J ends lost 2 bases and 0 bases, in that order; junction bases with no gene match: 19. This CDR3 is 21 amino acids long. The V gene's germline CDR1 is SGHAT and CDR2 FQNNGV. This CDR3 is CASSLPRVDRPMTSSYNEQFF. Written as DNA, the CDR3 is TGTGCCAGCAGCTTACCACGGGTGGACAGGCCTATGACCTCCTCCTACAATGAGCAGTTCTTC.

The rearrangement joins TRBV7-9 to TRBJ2-7; 7 positions agree with TRBD1. The V and J ends lost 0 bases and 6 bases, in that order; junction bases with no gene match: 8. Germline V gene sequence: CDR1 SEHNR, CDR2 FQNEAQ (reference sequence). The CDR3 sequence is 15 residues long. This CDR3 is CASSLATGLYAEQYF. The DNA for the CDR3 is TGTGCCAGCAGCTTAGCGACAGGGCTGTACGCCGAGCAGTACTTC. The variable domain in full, with the rest retrieved from reference TRBV7-9 and TRBJ2-7, is DTGVSQNPRHKITKRGQNVTFRCDPISEHNRLYWYRQTLGQGPEFLTYFQNEAQLEKSRLLSDRFSAERPKGSFSTLEIQRTEQGDSAMYLCASSLATGLYAEQYFGPGTRLTVT.

This chain connects TRBV7-6 to TRBJ1-4, with TRBD1 matching 7 bases. This CDR3 region has 12 residues. CDR1 SGHVS and CDR2 FNYEAQ come from the germline V gene. After removal of 5 bases from V and 10 bases from J, the junction contained 4 bases not matched to a gene. Written as DNA, the CDR3 is TGTGCCAGCAGCCAGGGGGGACGAAAACTGTTTTTT. Protein product: CASSQGGRKLFF.

The rearrangement joins TRBV6-5 to TRBJ1-6, with a tentative D call TRBD1 (6 bases). V was cut by 0 bases and J by 1 base, with 16 bases left in between. CDR3 length: 19 residues. CDR1 and CDR2 from the germline V gene are MNHEY and SVGAGI. The chain's CDR3 is CASSYSTGGYRSYNSPLHF. The CDR3 DNA is TGTGCCAGCAGTTACTCGACTGGGGGCTATAGGTCCTATAATTCACCCCTCCACTTT.

The V gene is TRBV7-3, the J gene TRBJ2-7; D is uncertain. Germline-derived CDR1 and CDR2 are SGHTA and FQGTGA. V lost 4 bases to trimming and J lost 0 bases, with 10 bases between them. The length of the CDR3 is 14 residues. DNA of the CDR3: TGTGCCAGCAGCTCCGACGGTCGCTCCTACGAGCAGTACTTC. Protein sequence: CASSSDGRSYEQYF.

The V call is TRBV7-2, the J call TRBJ2-7; 12 bases match TRBD2. V lost 7 bases and J lost 4; bases outside the gene matches: 11. This CDR3 region has 16 residues. In germline, CDR1 is SGHTA, CDR2 FQGNSA. Here the CDR3 reads CASTRGVTSGRYEQYF. CDR3 in DNA: TGTGCCAGCACCAGGGGGGTGACTAGCGGGAGATACGAGCAGTACTTC.

This clonotype has more than one count but fewer than ten. The chain uses TRBV20-1 and TRBJ2-5; the D gene is possibly TRBD1 (6 bases). V lost 4 bases, J lost 5 bases, and 20 bases lay in between. CDR1 and CDR2 from the germline V gene are DFQATT and SNEGSKA (reference sequence). The CDR3 spans 15 residues. CDR3 sequence reads: CSANPWDIRKETQYF. CDR3 sequence (DNA): TGCAGTGCTAACCCCTGGGACATTAGGAAGGAGACCCAGTACTTC.